These 19 T cell receptor beta chains were all obtained from the same sample, sequenced in a study of blood T cells in healthy people across ages. A sample-barcoded 5' primer and a J-beta primer mix were used in a second PCR of roughly 7 to 12 cycles. Each CDR3 protein gets one entry after TCRdb re-called the 5' RACE reads with MiXCR. The sample lists fewer than 800,000 distinct CDR3 sequences; 25% were seen once. Separately, the same data were catalogued under a study of T cells of mothers and their children.

What was sequenced was blood. Receptors originate from a boy aged 10-17 years in good health.

On this clonotype: Because the CDR3 is missing its conserved closing phenylalanine or tryptophan, this is likely a read error. The chain recombines TRBV7-2 with TRBJ2-5; 10 bases fit TRBD1. CDR1 and CDR2 (germline): SGHTA, FQGNSA. The length of the CDR3 is 15 residues. Trimming removed 7 bases from V and 5 bases from J; junction bases left unmatched: 10. In DNA form, the CDR3 reads TGTGCCAGCAACCCGACAGGGGGCAGGCAGGAGACCCAGTACCTC. It specifies CASNPTGGRQETQYL.

This sequence joins TRBV3-1 and TRBJ1-1; D might be TRBD1 (5 bases). Germline CDR1 is LGHDT and CDR2 is YNNKEL (reference sequence). The CDR3 covers 15 residues. The V end lost 4 bases, the J end lost 0 bases, and 12 bases lay between the germline ends. CDR3: CASSPPLGLNTEAFF. As DNA, the CDR3 is TGTGCCAGCAGCCCCCCGCTGGGGCTGAACACTGAAGCTTTCTTT.

This chain joins TRBV12-5 and TRBJ2-3; D call uncertain. Germline V gene lookup returns CDR1 LGHNT and CDR2 FRNRAP. Trimming took off 5 bases at V and 0 bases at J, with 9 bases between the two ends. This CDR3 has 14 residues. The CDR3 coding sequence is TGTGCTAGTGGTCCCCTCAGAAGCACAGATACGCAGTATTTT. Translated: CASGPLRSTDTQYF.

This clonotype was seen only once. The gene calls are TRBV6-5 and TRBJ2-7, with a possible D match to TRBD2 (6 bases). Germline values: CDR1 MNHEY, CDR2 SVGAGI. V was clipped by 1 base and J by 6 bases, with 13 bases between them. This CDR3 contains 14 residues. CDR3 sequence (DNA): TGTGCCAGCAGTTACTTGCGGGAAGCCGGCGAGCAGTACTTC. It yields the protein CASSYLREAGEQYF.

In DNA form, the CDR3 reads TGTGCCAGCACGGGCTATGAAAAACTGTTTTTT. It yields the protein CASTGYEKLFF. V is TRBV28 and J is TRBJ1-4, with unresolved D. Deletions cut 7 bases from V and 6 bases from J, with 6 bases between. The CDR3 spans 11 residues. Germline V gene sequence: CDR1 MDHEN, CDR2 SYDVKM.

The chain is built from TRBV6-2 or TRBV6-3 and TRBJ1-1; no firm D call. The germline V gene encodes CDR1 MNHEY and CDR2 SVGEGT. This CDR3 is 15 amino acids long. The germline V and J ends were trimmed by 5 bases and 5 bases, with 18 bases remaining between them. CDR3 nucleotides: TGTGCCAGCAGTCAACCGGGCCCTGAGGGTACTGAAGCTTTCTTT. As protein: CASSQPGPEGTEAFF.

This clonotype occurred many times. This chain uses TRBV4-3 with TRBJ2-6; D uncertain. The germline V and J ends were trimmed by 0 bases and 0 bases, with 6 bases remaining between them. The germline CDR1 and CDR2 sequences are LGHNA and YSLEER. The length of the CDR3 is 16 residues. Here the CDR3 reads CASSQDPLSGANVLTF. CDR3 nucleotide sequence: TGCGCCAGCAGCCAAGACCCCCTCTCTGGGGCCAACGTCCTGACTTTC.

This clonotype was observed a handful of times. The chain links TRBV27 to TRBJ2-3; 13 bases are shared with TRBD2. The CDR3 loop spans 15 amino acids. V lost 7 bases to trimming and J lost 2 bases; unmatched junction nucleotides: 3. The V gene's germline CDR1 is MNHEY and CDR2 SMNVEV (reference sequence). The CDR3 sequence: CASTGLAGDTDTQYF. For the CDR3, the DNA is TGTGCCAGCACCGGACTAGCGGGGGACACAGATACGCAGTATTTT.

This clonotype showed up many times. The chain combines TRBV29-1 with TRBJ2-3, with D uncertain. The germline V gene encodes CDR1 SQVTM and CDR2 ANQGSEA. This CDR3 has 13 residues. The V gene lost 4 bases and the J gene lost 4 bases, with 12 bases spanning the gap. CDR3 region: CSVVSGRADTQYF. The CDR3 bases are TGCAGCGTTGTATCGGGTAGGGCAGATACGCAGTATTTT.

The chain joins TRBV16 to TRBJ1-1, with D perhaps TRBD1 (5 bases). The CDR3 runs to 17 residues. Germline V gene lookup returns CDR1 KGHSY and CDR2 FQNENV. With 0 bases removed from V and 1 base from J, the gap between germline ends came to 15 bases. In DNA form, the CDR3 reads TGTGCCAGCAGCCAATCGATAGGGGAGGGCGGGAACACTGAAGCTTTCTTT. This translates into CASSQSIGEGGNTEAFF. The full variable domain, rest sourced from reference TRBV16 and TRBJ1-1, is GEEVAQTPKHLVRGEGQKAKLYCAPIKGHSYVFWYQQVLKNEFKFLISFQNENVFDETGMPKERFSAKCLPNSPCSLEIQATKLEDSAVYFCASSQSIGEGGNTEAFFGQGTRLTVV.

In this sample, this clonotype turned up a few times. The J gene is TRBJ2-5, the V gene TRBV5-1; D unclear. Germline CDR1 reads SGHRS; CDR2 reads YFSETQ. V was pared by 4 bases and J by 2 bases, with 12 bases between. The CDR3 length is 14 residues. CDR3 bases: TGCGCCAGCAGCGTAGAACAGTCTCAAGAGACCCAGTACTTC. Its protein is CASSVEQSQETQYF.

This clonotype appeared once. The chain links TRBV12-3 or TRBV12-4 to TRBJ2-1; D unclear. Trimming stripped 5 bases from V and 0 bases from J, with 11 bases between. This CDR3 is built from 15 residues. CDR3 loop: CASSGPGFSYNEQFF. The CDR3 DNA is TGTGCCAGCAGTGGACCCGGGTTCTCCTACAATGAGCAGTTCTTC.

The V gene is TRBV20-1, the J gene TRBJ1-3, with D maybe TRBD1 (5 bases). Deletions cut 0 bases from V and 3 bases from J, with 12 bases between. There are 15 residues in the CDR3. Germline V CDR1 and CDR2: DFQATT, SNEGSKA (reference sequence). The CDR3 sequence is CSARDPGWYGNTIYF. Here the CDR3 DNA reads TGCAGTGCTAGAGATCCAGGGTGGTATGGAAACACCATATATTTT.

The gene calls are TRBV24-1 and TRBJ2-3; no clear D gene. CDR3 length: 16 amino acids. The V end was cut by 3 bases, the J end by 1 base, with 13 bases between. Germline V lookup: CDR1 KGHDR, CDR2 SFDVKD. In nucleotides, the CDR3 is TGTGCCACCAGTGATCCGCGGAGTGGGGGCACAGATACGCAGTATTTT. This sequence encodes CATSDPRSGGTDTQYF.

In this sample, this clonotype turned up a few times. J is TRBJ2-5 and V is TRBV4-1; 7 bases map to TRBD2. J gave up 4 bases and V 4 bases, and 9 bases lay outside the gene matches. CDR1 is MGHRA and CDR2 is YSYEKL in the germline V gene. The CDR3 consists of 15 residues. In DNA, the CDR3 is TGCGCCAGCAGCCCCGTAGTGGCGGGAGTAGAGACCCAGTACTTC. It codes for CASSPVVAGVETQYF.

The chain couples TRBV4-1 to TRBJ2-2, with D possibly being TRBD2 (5 bases). Germline V lookup: CDR1 MGHRA, CDR2 YSYEKL. Deletions cut 1 base from V and 0 bases from J, with 12 bases between. This CDR3 has 17 amino acids. The CDR3 region has the DNA TGCGCCAGCAGCCAAGTCCGCGCCGGGACGAACACCGGGGAGCTGTTTTTT. The encoded protein is CASSQVRAGTNTGELFF.

This clonotype was counted between two and nine times. This chain links TRBV7-2 with TRBJ1-4; a weak D match, TRBD1 (5 bases). The CDR3 extends over 13 amino acids. Per germline, CDR1 SGHTA and CDR2 FQGNSA. Trimming removed 8 bases from V and 6 bases from J, with 13 bases in between. The DNA of the CDR3 is TGTGCCAGCGGCGGGGGAAGCGATGAAAAACTGTTTTTT. As protein: CASGGGSDEKLFF.

This clonotype came up once. The chain recombines TRBV2 with TRBJ2-3, with D uncertain. CDR3 length equals 14 residues. Germline CDR1 is SNHLY and CDR2 is FYNNEI. Trimming shortened V by 1 base and J by 0 bases, and 5 bases separated the two germline ends. In nucleotides, the CDR3 is TGTGCCAGCAGTGAAGATCCCAGCACAGATACGCAGTATTTT. Translation: CASSEDPSTDTQYF. The complete variable domain, with remaining parts taken from reference TRBV2 and TRBJ2-3, reads EPEVTQTPSHQVTQMGQEVILRCVPISNHLYFYWYRQILGQKVEFLVSFYNNEISEKSEIFDDQFSVERPDGSNFTLKIRSTKLEDSAMYFCASSEDPSTDTQYFGPGTRLTVL.

The J gene is TRBJ1-1, the V gene TRBV20-1; maybe TRBD1 (6 bases). The CDR3 consists of 14 residues. Between the trimmed V and J ends, which lost 0 bases and 7 bases, there was a span of 15 bases. Germline V lookup: CDR1 DFQATT, CDR2 SNEGSKA (reference sequence). The CDR3 here is CSARDRRGGVEAFF. CDR3 DNA sequence: TGCAGTGCTAGAGATAGGAGGGGGGGCGTTGAAGCTTTCTTT.